This TCR beta chain was sequenced for a study of OX40 agonist ivuxolimab in advanced cancers. TCRdb's copy holds only in-frame clones and misses some; the assay was immunoSEQ multiplex PCR. Among tens of thousands of clones listed, about 92% were seen once. V gave up 6 bases and J gave up 4 bases; unmatched junction bases: 17. CDR1 ENHRY and CDR2 SYGVKD come from the germline V gene. The CDR3 loop spans 20 amino acids. No patient had autoimmune disease or received systemic immunosuppression. As to this clone: No antigen is known for it.

Findings of the study overall: In the 0.1 to 3.0 mg/kg range, CD4+ and CD8+ blood T cells had expanded clonally by week 6. Low normalized T-cell clonal expansion also characterized some of the nonresponders.

This clonotype originated in an adult with an advanced solid tumor such as melanoma, head and neck, liver or kidney cancer. Specimen: CD4+ or CD8+ T cells sorted from blood, collected in a trial of the OX40 agonist ivuxolimab. The chain uses TRBV10-3 and TRBJ2-3; 15 bases are shared with TRBD2. The CDR3, as DNA: TGTGCCATCAGCTTATTAGGGACTAGCGGGGGGCCGAGGCCCGCAGATACGCAGTATTTT. Translated: CAISLLGTSGGPRPADTQYF.